This T cell receptor (beta chain) was found in a study of T cells in Graves' hyperthyroidism and ophthalmopathy. RNA transcripts served as the template for amplifying TCR beta CDR3 regions. The TCR CDR3 was amplified in a first-round RT-PCR using the HTBI primer set. In TCRdb, the multiplex PCR reads were re-called with MiXCR into one record per CDR3 protein. The table records about 400,000 distinct CDR3 sequences, approximately 14% of them present only once. Source material for PBMCs was 10 ml fresh peripheral blood. Germline V gene lookup returns CDR1 DFQATT and CDR2 SNEGSKA (reference sequence). The V gene end was trimmed by 5 bases and the J gene end by 2 bases; junction bases not matched to a gene: 13. The CDR3 runs 17 residues.

The clonotype was recovered from a woman aged 18-29 years with Graves' hyperthyroidism. The chain joins TRBV20-1 to TRBJ1-3, with 9 bases fitting TRBD1. Sample: blood. As DNA, the CDR3 is TGCAGTGCTCCTAACAGGGGGCTAGGTGGAGCTGGAAACACCATATATTTT. Protein sequence: CSAPNRGLGGAGNTIYF.